Following are 19 T cell receptor beta chains from one sample sequenced in a study of blood T cell repertoires in COVID-19 (dated by TCRdb to the early 2020s). Library prep was done by the immunoSEQ multiplex PCR assay. TCRdb re-hosts the immuneACCESS table, in-frame sequences only. Its copies lack some clones; in the studies checked, an unresolved V gene accounts for under half of them, and the cause for the rest is not known. The sample table shows about 180,000 clones, and roughly nine tenths are seen once. The ten biggest clones cover 1.5% to 2% of the sample. The sequenced sample consisted of peripheral blood. The source of these receptors is a man aged 18 to 29 who had recovered from COVID-19.

This chain uses TRBV19 with TRBJ1-6; D is ambiguous. The germline V gene encodes CDR1 LNHDA and CDR2 SQIVND (reference sequence). The V end lost 2 bases, the J end lost 9 bases, and 14 bases lay between the germline ends. The CDR3 sequence is 15 residues long. The CDR3 DNA follows: TGTGCCAGTAGTATAACGGCCTGGGGAGGTTCACCCCTCCACTTT. It codes for CASSITAWGGSPLHF.

This sequence joins TRBV3-1 (or the pseudogene TRBV3-2) and TRBJ1-4; D not resolved. In germline, CDR1 is LGHDT, CDR2 YNNKEL (reference sequence). This CDR3 region has 14 residues. V lost 6 bases to trimming and J lost 6 bases, with 14 bases between them. CDR3 region: CASRKTGSDEKLFF. The CDR3 DNA is TGTGCCAGCAGGAAAACCGGGAGCGATGAAAAACTGTTTTTT.

As regards this clone: At one of its ends the junction is not consistent with the germline gene, which may arise from a read error. V usage is TRBV7-7 and J usage is TRBJ2-7; 9 bases fit TRBD1. The CDR3 is 18 residues long. Germline CDR1 is SSHAT and CDR2 is FNYEAQ (reference sequence). CDR3 nucleotides: TGTGCTAGCAGCCGAGGGTTTTTCAGGGACAGGGTCAAAGACGAGCAGTACTTC. Translated: CASSRGFFRDRVKDEQYF.

The gene calls are TRBV7-2 and TRBJ2-7; 9 nucleotides align to TRBD1. Trimming removed 8 bases from V and 0 bases from J; junction bases left unmatched: 5. CDR1 and CDR2 (germline): SGHTA, FQGNSA. This CDR3 has 14 residues. CDR3 nucleotide sequence: TGTGCCAGCGTCCCGGACAGGGGCTCCTACGAGCAGTACTTC. It yields the protein CASVPDRGSYEQYF. Complete variable domain (other parts from reference TRBV7-2 and TRBJ2-7): GAGVSQSPSNKVTEKGKDVELRCDPISGHTALYWYRQSLGQGLEFLIYFQGNSAPDKSGLPSDRFSAERTGGSVSTLTIQRTQQEDSAVYLCASVPDRGSYEQYFGPGTRLTVT.

This clone occurred a few times. V usage is TRBV9 and J usage is TRBJ1-3; D not certain. From germline, CDR1 is SGDLS and CDR2 YYNGEE. Trimming took off 0 bases at V and 1 base at J, with 8 bases between the two ends. This CDR3 has 15 residues. CDR3 sequence (DNA): TGTGCCAGCAGCGTAGGGCCGGGATCTGGAAACACCATATATTTT. Its translation: CASSVGPGSGNTIYF.

The V call is TRBV6-2 or TRBV6-3, the J call TRBJ2-7; maybe TRBD1 (6 bases). Germline V gene data show CDR1 as MNHEY and CDR2 as SVGEGT. Trimming removed 5 bases at V and 2 bases at J, with 10 bases between. There are 13 residues in the CDR3. CDR3 bases: TGTGCCAGCAGTGTGGACAGAGCCTACGAGCAGTACTTC. Its protein product is CASSVDRAYEQYF.

V gene TRBV7-3 combines with J gene TRBJ1-4; D remains ambiguous. Trimming shortened V by 1 base and J by 8 bases, and 17 bases separated the two germline ends. The CDR3 runs 16 residues. Germline-derived CDR1 and CDR2 are SGHTA and FQGTGA. CDR3 sequence: CASSLNGRGLGEKLFF. For the CDR3, the DNA is TGTGCCAGCAGCTTAAATGGGAGAGGGCTGGGGGAAAAACTGTTTTTT.

The rearrangement links TRBV6-4 to TRBJ2-1, with 8 bases aligning to TRBD1. There are 16 residues in the CDR3. V was clipped by 3 bases and J by 10 bases; unmatched bases: 14. Germline CDR1 is MRHNA and CDR2 is SNTAGT. The CDR3 here is CASSDTGQGASFEQFF. The CDR3 region has the DNA TGTGCCAGCAGTGATACAGGACAGGGTGCATCGTTCGAGCAGTTCTTC.

This chain uses TRBV13 with TRBJ2-2; 7 positions agree with TRBD2. The V gene's germline CDR1 is PRHDT and CDR2 FYEKMQ (reference sequence). Unmatched junction bases numbered 11, after V lost 6 bases and J lost 1 base. The CDR3 has 17 residues. As DNA, the CDR3 is TGTGCCAGCAGTCCATCCCCGGGAGGCGGGAACACCGGGGAGCTGTTTTTT. This translates into CASSPSPGGGNTGELFF. Combining the CDR3 with reference TRBV13 and TRBJ2-2 gives the whole variable domain AAGVIQSPRHLIKEKRETATLKCYPIPRHDTVYWYQQGPGQDPQFLISFYEKMQSDKGSIPDRFSAQQFSDYHSELNMSSLELGDSALYFCASSPSPGGGNTGELFFGEGSRLTVL.

This chain joins TRBV5-1 and TRBJ1-5; 9 nucleotides align to TRBD1. Germline loops: CDR1 SGHRS, CDR2 YFSETQ. J gave up 4 bases and V 2 bases, and 4 bases lay outside the gene matches. The CDR3 spans 15 residues. CDR3 in amino acids: CASSLGDRENQPQHF. The CDR3 DNA follows: TGCGCCAGCAGCTTAGGGGACAGGGAGAATCAGCCCCAGCATTTT.

The chain is built from TRBV10-3 and TRBJ2-6, with D tentatively TRBD1 (5 bases). The V and J ends lost 0 bases and 0 bases respectively, with 15 bases between them. The CDR3 has 19 amino acids. The germline V gene has CDR1 ENHRY and CDR2 SYGVKD. The CDR3 protein is CAISESLQGSTSGANVLTF. Written as DNA, the CDR3 is TGTGCCATCAGTGAGTCGTTGCAGGGATCTACCTCTGGGGCCAACGTCCTGACTTTC.

The gene calls are TRBV11-2 and TRBJ1-2; 7 nucleotides align to TRBD1. The germline V gene encodes CDR1 SGHAT and CDR2 FQNNGV. The CDR3 contains 15 residues. The ends lost 5 bases at V and 2 bases at J; junction bases unmatched: 8. CDR3 bases: TGTGCCAGCAGCGCAACAGGGGTCAGAAACTATGGCTACACCTTC. Its translation: CASSATGVRNYGYTF.

This chain uses TRBV3-1 (or the pseudogene TRBV3-2) with TRBJ1-2, with D perhaps matching TRBD1 (5 bases). Trimming pared 7 bases from V and 8 bases from J, leaving 20 bases between. The CDR3 has 14 amino acids. Germline values: CDR1 LGHDT, CDR2 YNNKEL (reference sequence). The CDR3 DNA is TGTGCCAGCAAGGTTGGGACTCAAAAAGCGGGCTACACCTTC. Translating gives CASKVGTQKAGYTF.

This clone was detected once. This chain links TRBV19 with TRBJ2-5; D not resolved. Between the trimmed V and J ends, which lost 1 base and 1 base, there was a span of 7 bases. The CDR3 spans 14 residues. CDR1 and CDR2 (germline): LNHDA, SQIVND (reference sequence). The CDR3: CASSIGPLQETQYF. DNA of the CDR3: TGTGCCAGTAGTATAGGGCCGCTCCAAGAGACCCAGTACTTC.

The rearrangement uses TRBV24-1 and TRBJ2-1, with a tentative D call TRBD1 (6 bases). The CDR3 spans 16 residues. Germline CDR1 KGHDR, CDR2 SFDVKD. V was shortened by 5 bases and J by 0 bases, with 13 bases between the two germline ends. CDR3 nucleotide sequence: TGTGCCACCAGTGGCCTGGACAGTAGCTCCTACAATGAGCAGTTCTTC. Its translation is CATSGLDSSSYNEQFF.

The chain is built from TRBV5-4 and TRBJ1-6; the D is unclear. Germline CDR1 reads SGHNT; CDR2 reads YYREEE (reference sequence). The CDR3 is 13 residues long. V shed 4 bases and J shed 5 bases, with 7 bases lying between them. The CDR3 region has the DNA TGTGCCAGCAGCCCGCGTAATAATTCACCCCTCCACTTT. Translation gives CASSPRNNSPLHF.

The CDR3, as DNA: TGTGCCAGCAGCTTGGGACAGGGCAGGTCCGGGTATGGCTACACCTTC. This codes for CASSLGQGRSGYGYTF. The V call is TRBV5-4, the J call TRBJ1-2, with TRBD1 matching 7 bases. Unmatched junction bases numbered 10, after V lost 0 bases and J lost 5 bases. The germline CDR1 and CDR2 sequences are SGHNT and YYREEE (reference sequence). The CDR3 totals 16 residues. The full variable domain, rest sourced from reference TRBV5-4 and TRBJ1-2, is ETGVTQSPTHLIKTRGQQVTLRCSSQSGHNTVSWYQQALGQGPQFIFQYYREEENGRGNFPPRFSGLQFPNYSSELNVNALELDDSALYLCASSLGQGRSGYGYTFGSGTRLTVV.

This chain uses TRBV9 with TRBJ1-1; perhaps TRBD1 as D (6 bases). Germline CDR1 reads SGDLS; CDR2 reads YYNGEE. Trimming cost V 4 bases and J 5 bases, with 18 bases left between them. The CDR3 is 15 residues long. Here the CDR3 DNA reads TGTGCCAGCAGCCCCTACACACAGGGTCGGACTGAAGCTTTCTTT. This codes for CASSPYTQGRTEAFF.

V gene TRBV4-3 combines with J gene TRBJ2-2, with TRBD2 identical over 11 bases. Germline V gene lookup returns CDR1 LGHNA and CDR2 YSLEER. The CDR3 sequence is 17 residues long. J lost 7 bases, V lost 0 bases, and 7 bases had no gene match. The CDR3 coding sequence is TGCGCCAGCAGCCAAGATAGGCTAGCGGGAGGTTTCGGGGAGCTGTTTTTT. Translated, it gives CASSQDRLAGGFGELFF.